The T cell receptor beta chain under discussion was sequenced for a study of OX40 agonist ivuxolimab in advanced cancers. Findings of the study overall: Doses of 0.1 to 3.0 mg/kg were accompanied by clonal expansion of CD4+ and CD8+ blood T cells by week 6. No determination was made of the antigen specificity of the expanded peripheral T cells.

The V gene's germline CDR1 is SEHNR and CDR2 FQNEAQ (reference sequence). This CDR3 is built from 15 residues. V was shortened by 1 base and J by 2 bases, with 8 bases between the two germline ends. Sequencing was performed with immunoSEQ multiplex PCR; in TCRdb, only in-frame clones are kept and a portion is missing. Of 84,000 or so clones detected, more than 80% appear once; the ten largest clones hold about 2.5%. Details on this clone: Its antigen is not known.

This rearrangement joins TRBV7-9 to TRBJ2-2; a weak D match, TRBD2 (6 bases). This TCR came from an adult with an advanced solid tumor such as melanoma, head and neck, liver or kidney cancer. The sample was CD4+ or CD8+ T cells sorted from blood, taken in a trial of the OX40 agonist ivuxolimab. The CDR3 DNA sequence: TGTGCCAGCAGCTTAGTGCGGGGCAACACCGGGGAGCTGTTTTTT. It translates to CASSLVRGNTGELFF.